This paragraph covers one T cell receptor beta chain sequence. The entry originates in a study of response to subunit inactivated influenza vaccine. MiXCR, applied by TCRdb to the RT-PCR reads, yields one record per CDR3 protein. The data contain about 170,000 distinct CDR3 sequences, about 12% of them singletons. Germline CDR1 reads MNHEY; CDR2 reads SMNVEV (reference sequence). There are 16 residues in the CDR3. V gave up 4 bases and J gave up 3 bases, with 17 bases separating them. These sequences were also reported in another study, on T cells expressing NK-cell markers. As reported in that work: It was by 5'RACE template switching with UMIs that TCR beta cDNA was made. TCR beta repertoires came from sorted CD3+CD56+NKG2C+, CD3+CD56+NKG2C- and CD3+CD56-NKG2C+ T cells. The share of CD8+ T cells held by dominant NKG2C+ clonotypes was about 1.0-7.5% in about six donors. These clonotypes additionally ranked first within the CD3+CD56-NKG2C+ fraction of a few donors.

This sample comprised CD8+ T cells sorted from PBMCs, obtained 11 to 12 days after vaccination. This receptor was identified in a man aged 45-65 years who received an inactivated influenza vaccine. This chain connects TRBV27 to TRBJ2-3; D is perhaps TRBD2 (5 bases). Written as DNA, the CDR3 is TGTGCCAGCAGTTCCCTAGCCGCCTACCCGACAGATACGCAGTATTTT. As protein: CASSSLAAYPTDTQYF.